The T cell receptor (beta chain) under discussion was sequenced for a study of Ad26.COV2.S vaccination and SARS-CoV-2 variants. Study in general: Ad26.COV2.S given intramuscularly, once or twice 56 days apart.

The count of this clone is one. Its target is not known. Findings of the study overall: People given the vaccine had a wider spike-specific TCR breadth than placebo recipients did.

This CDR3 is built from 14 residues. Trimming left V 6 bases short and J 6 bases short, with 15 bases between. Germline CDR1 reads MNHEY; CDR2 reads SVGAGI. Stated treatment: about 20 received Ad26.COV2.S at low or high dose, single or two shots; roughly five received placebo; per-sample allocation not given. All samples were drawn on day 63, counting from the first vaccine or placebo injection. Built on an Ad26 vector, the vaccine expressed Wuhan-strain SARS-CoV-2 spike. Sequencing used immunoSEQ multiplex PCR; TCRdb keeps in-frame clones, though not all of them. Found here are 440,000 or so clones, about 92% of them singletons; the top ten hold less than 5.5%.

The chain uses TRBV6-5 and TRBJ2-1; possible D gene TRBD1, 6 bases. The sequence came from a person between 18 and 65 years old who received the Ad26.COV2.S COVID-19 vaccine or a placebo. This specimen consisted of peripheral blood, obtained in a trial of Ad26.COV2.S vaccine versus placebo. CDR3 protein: CASSLGQRPNEQFF. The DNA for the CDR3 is TGTGCCAGCAGCCTTGGACAGCGACCCAATGAGCAGTTCTTC.